This paragraph covers one TCR beta chain sequence. The antigen is not known. CDR3 length equals 14 residues. The germline V gene encodes CDR1 SNHLY and CDR2 FYNNEI. J was trimmed by 2 bases and V by 4 bases; bases with no gene match: 3. Amplification of TCR beta used genomic DNA extracted from peripheral blood. Multiplex touch-down PCR with TRB-A/B primers amplified rearranged V-D-J TRB sequences. TCRdb reprocessed the multiplex PCR reads via MiXCR and lists one record per CDR3 protein. This table has about 1,900 distinct CDR3 sequences, roughly 15% appearing once. These data originate in a study of T cell repertoires in aging, cancer and after chemotherapy. About the study: Glioblastoma patients receiving temozolomide-based therapy gave paired samples before and after chemotherapy. Millions of TCR reads made up the full dataset.

Points from the study as a whole: Untreated cancer patients had significantly lower blood TCR diversity than age-matched healthy donors. No conclusions about immunological memory after chemotherapy can be drawn from the repertoire data.

The chain carries TRBV2 and TRBJ2-5; 8 bases agree with TRBD1. Sequencing was carried out using blood. The receptor comes from a human donor with a solid tumor. The DNA of the CDR3 is TGTGCCAGCAGTGCAACAGGGGGTCAAGAGACCCAGTACTTC. It codes for CASSATGGQETQYF.